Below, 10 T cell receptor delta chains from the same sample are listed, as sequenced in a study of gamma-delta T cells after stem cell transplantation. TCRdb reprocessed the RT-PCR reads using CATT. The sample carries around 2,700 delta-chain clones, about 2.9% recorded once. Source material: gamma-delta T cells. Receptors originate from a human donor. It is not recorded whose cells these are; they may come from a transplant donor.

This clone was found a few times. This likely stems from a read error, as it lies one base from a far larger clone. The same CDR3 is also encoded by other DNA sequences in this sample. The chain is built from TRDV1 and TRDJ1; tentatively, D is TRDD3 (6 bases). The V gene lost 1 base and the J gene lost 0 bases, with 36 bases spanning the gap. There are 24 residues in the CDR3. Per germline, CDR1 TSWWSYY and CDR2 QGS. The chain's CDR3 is CALGEPLGLRDSGDPSPYTDKLIF. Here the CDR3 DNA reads TGTGCTCTTGGGGAACCCCTCGGCCTGCGGGACTCTGGGGACCCATCCCCGTACACCGATAAACTCATCTTT.

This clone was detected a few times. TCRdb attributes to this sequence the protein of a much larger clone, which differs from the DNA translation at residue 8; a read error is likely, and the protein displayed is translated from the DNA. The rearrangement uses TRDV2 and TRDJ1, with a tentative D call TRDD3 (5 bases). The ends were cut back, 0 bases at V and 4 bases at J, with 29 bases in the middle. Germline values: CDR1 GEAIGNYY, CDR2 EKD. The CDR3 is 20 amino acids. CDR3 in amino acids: CACDTLDLTPVGDLNDKLIF. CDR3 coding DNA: TGTGCCTGTGACACCCTTGATCTTACCCCGGTTGGGGACCTCAACGATAAACTCATCTTT.

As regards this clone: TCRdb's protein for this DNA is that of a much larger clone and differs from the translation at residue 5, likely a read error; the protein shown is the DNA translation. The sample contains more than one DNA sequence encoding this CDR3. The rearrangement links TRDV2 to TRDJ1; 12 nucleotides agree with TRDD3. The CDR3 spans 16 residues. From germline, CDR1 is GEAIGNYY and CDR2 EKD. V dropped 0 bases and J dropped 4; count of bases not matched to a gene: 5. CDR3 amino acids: CACDTLLGDTNDKLIF. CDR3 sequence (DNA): TGTGCCTGTGACACCTTACTGGGGGATACAAACGATAAACTCATCTTT.

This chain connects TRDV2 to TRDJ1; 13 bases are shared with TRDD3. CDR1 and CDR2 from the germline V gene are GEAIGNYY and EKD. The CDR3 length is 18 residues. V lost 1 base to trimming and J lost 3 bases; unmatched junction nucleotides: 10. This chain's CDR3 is CACDTVATGGYESDKLIF. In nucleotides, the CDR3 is TGTGCCTGTGACACGGTCGCAACTGGGGGATACGAATCCGATAAACTCATCTTT.

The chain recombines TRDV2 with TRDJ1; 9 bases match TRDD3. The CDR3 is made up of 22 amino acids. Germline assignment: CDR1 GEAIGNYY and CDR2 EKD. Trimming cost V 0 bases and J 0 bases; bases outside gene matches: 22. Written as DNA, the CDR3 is TGTGCCTGTGACACCGCGGATCGGTCTACTGGGGGACCCCCAAGGTACACCGATAAACTCATCTTT. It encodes CACDTADRSTGGPPRYTDKLIF.

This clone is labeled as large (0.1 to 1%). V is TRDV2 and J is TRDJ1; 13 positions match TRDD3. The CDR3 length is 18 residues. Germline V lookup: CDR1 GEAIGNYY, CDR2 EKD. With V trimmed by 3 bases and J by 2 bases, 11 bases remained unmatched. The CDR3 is CACDSLLGDTRNTDKLIF. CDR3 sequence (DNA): TGTGCCTGTGACTCCCTACTGGGGGATACGCGGAATACCGATAAACTCATCTTT.

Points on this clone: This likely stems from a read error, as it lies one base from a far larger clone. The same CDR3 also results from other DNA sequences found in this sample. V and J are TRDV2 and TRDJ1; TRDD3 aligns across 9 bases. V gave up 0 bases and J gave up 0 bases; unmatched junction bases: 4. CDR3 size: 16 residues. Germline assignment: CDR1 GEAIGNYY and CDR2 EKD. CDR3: CACDTVSGGYTDKLIF. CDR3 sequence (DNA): TGTGCCTGTGACACCGTTTCTGGGGGATACACCGATAAACTCATCTTT.

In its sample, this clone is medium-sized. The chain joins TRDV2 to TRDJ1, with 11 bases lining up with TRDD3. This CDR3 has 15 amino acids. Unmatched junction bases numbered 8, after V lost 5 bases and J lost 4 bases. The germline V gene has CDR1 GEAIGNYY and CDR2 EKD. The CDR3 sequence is CACVRLGDKIDKLIF. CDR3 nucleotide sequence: TGTGCCTGTGTGCGACTGGGGGATAAGATCGATAAACTCATCTTT.

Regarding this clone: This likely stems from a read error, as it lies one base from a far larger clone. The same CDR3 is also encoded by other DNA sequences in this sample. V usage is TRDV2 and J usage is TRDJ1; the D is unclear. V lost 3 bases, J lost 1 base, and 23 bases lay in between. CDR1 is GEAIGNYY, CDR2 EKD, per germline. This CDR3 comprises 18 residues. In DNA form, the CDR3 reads TGTGCCTGTGACGCGCTTACAGAAGTTGGTAGTTCCACCGATAAACTCATCTTT. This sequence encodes CACDALTEVGSSTDKLIF.

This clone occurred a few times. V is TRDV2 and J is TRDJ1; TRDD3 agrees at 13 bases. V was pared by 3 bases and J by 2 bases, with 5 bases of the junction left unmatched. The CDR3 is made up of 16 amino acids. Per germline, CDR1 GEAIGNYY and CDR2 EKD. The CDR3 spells CACDLLGDTRTDKLIF. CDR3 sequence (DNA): TGTGCCTGTGACTTACTGGGGGATACGCGTACCGATAAACTCATCTTT.